Sequencing of this T cell receptor (beta chain) was carried out in a study of blood T cell repertoires in COVID-19. V was shortened by 0 bases and J by 4 bases, with 10 bases between the two germline ends. Germline V gives CDR1 SGHRS, CDR2 YFSETQ. This CDR3 has 14 amino acids. The data were produced by immunoSEQ multiplex PCR, yet TCRdb's version contains in-frame clones alone and is incomplete. In the table there are 300,000 or so clones, approximately 90% of which are singletons. The receptor was isolated from a woman in her thirties or forties with acute or convalescent COVID-19. The rearrangement joins TRBV5-1 to TRBJ1-1; a weak D match, TRBD1 (6 bases). Sequenced: peripheral blood. CDR3 in DNA: TGCGCCAGCAGCTTGGACAGGGAGGGCACTGAAGCTTTCTTT. This codes for CASSLDREGTEAFF.